Each of the 23 T cell receptor beta chains below was sequenced from the same sample in a study of blood T cell repertoires in COVID-19. The protocol was immunoSEQ multiplex PCR, while the TCRdb copy is restricted to in-frame clones and leaves out a portion. The sample gives about 170,000 clones, about 90% of which show up once; roughly 1.2% is in the top ten. The sequenced sample was PBMCs or T cells enriched from blood (not recorded which). The receptors were gathered from a human donor with acute COVID-19. The donor label of this sample is uncertain.

The chain combines TRBV19 with TRBJ2-6, with a possible D match to TRBD1 (6 bases). Germline lookup yields CDR1 LNHDA and CDR2 SQIVND (reference sequence). The CDR3 is 16 amino acids. Trimming removed 8 bases from V and 0 bases from J, with 14 bases in between. CDR3 amino acids: CASRETGTSGANVLTF. For the CDR3, the DNA is TGTGCCAGTCGCGAAACAGGGACCTCTGGGGCCAACGTCCTGACTTTC. Full variable domain (remainder filled in from reference TRBV19 and TRBJ2-6): DGGITQSPKYLFRKEGQNVTLSCEQNLNHDAMYWYRQDPGQGLRLIYYSQIVNDFQKGDIAEGYSVSREKKESFPLTVTSAQKNPTAFYLCASRETGTSGANVLTFGAGSRLTVL.

CDR3 bases: TGTGCCAGTTGGAGCTTCGCGGGATATGGCTACACCTTC. Its translation is CASWSFAGYGYTF. The chain has TRBV6-5 and TRBJ1-2; D not resolved. The V gene's germline CDR1 is MNHEY and CDR2 SVGAGI. Trimming left V 9 bases short and J 5 bases short, with 16 bases between. This CDR3 spans 13 amino acids.

V is TRBV24-1 and J is TRBJ2-3; D not certain. The CDR3 consists of 13 residues. Deletions cut 9 bases from V and 0 bases from J, with 9 bases between. Germline CDR1 and CDR2: KGHDR and SFDVKD. The CDR3 bases are TGTGCCACCGCGCCCTCTAGCACAGATACGCAGTATTTT. It specifies CATAPSSTDTQYF.

This chain links TRBV5-6 with TRBJ2-2; 8 bases are shared with TRBD1. The germline V gene has CDR1 SGHDT and CDR2 YYEEEE. This CDR3 region has 17 residues. The trim removed 2 bases at V and 4 bases at J, leaving 10 bases unmatched. As DNA, the CDR3 is TGTGCCAGCAGCTTATCTATCAGGGGGCAGAGCACCGGGGAGCTGTTTTTT. It specifies CASSLSIRGQSTGELFF.

The rearrangement links TRBV6-5 to TRBJ1-2; TRBD1 aligns across 7 bases. Germline CDR1 reads MNHEY; CDR2 reads SVGAGI. The CDR3 is made up of 15 amino acids. Germline trimming cut 4 bases from V and 6 bases from J; bases unmatched to any gene: 11. The CDR3 region is CASSLLTGATDGYTF. CDR3 DNA: TGTGCCAGCAGTTTACTTACAGGGGCCACAGATGGCTACACCTTC.

The rearrangement links TRBV5-6 to TRBJ1-4, with D possibly TRBD1 on 5 matching bases. The CDR3 length is 12 residues. Trimming pared 5 bases from V and 10 bases from J, leaving 12 bases between. Per the germline V gene, CDR1 is SGHDT and CDR2 is YYEEEE. The CDR3 DNA reads as TGTGCCAGCAGTTCAGGGTTTGGAAAACTGTTTTTT. Its protein product is CASSSGFGKLFF.

This clone was detected once. The rearrangement joins TRBV24-1 to TRBJ1-4, with 8 bases aligning to TRBD1. Trimming took 4 bases from V and 2 from J; bases not matched to a gene: 8. The V gene's germline CDR1 is KGHDR and CDR2 SFDVKD. The CDR3 loop spans 17 amino acids. In nucleotides, the CDR3 is TGTGCCACCAGTGACCCACGACAGGGGTCGACTAATGAAAAACTGTTTTTT. Protein sequence: CATSDPRQGSTNEKLFF.

V and J are TRBV9 and TRBJ1-4, with a tentative D call TRBD1 (6 bases). The germline V and J ends were trimmed by 2 bases and 5 bases, with 19 bases remaining between them. The CDR3 totals 17 residues. Germline CDR1 SGDLS, CDR2 YYNGEE. Written as DNA, the CDR3 is TGTGCCAGCAGCGTTAGGGCAGGGACAAGGAGGAATGAAAAACTGTTTTTT. Translating it yields CASSVRAGTRRNEKLFF.

In this sample, this clone turned up a few times. V gene TRBV2 combines with J gene TRBJ1-2; D is unresolved. The CDR3 has 12 amino acids. The V end was cut by 7 bases, the J end by 4 bases, with 10 bases between. Germline V gene sequence: CDR1 SNHLY, CDR2 FYNNEI. The CDR3 is CASKRMAYGYTF. The DNA for the CDR3 is TGTGCCAGCAAGCGGATGGCCTATGGCTACACCTTC.

V usage is TRBV5-1 and J usage is TRBJ2-7, with 7 bases matching TRBD1. Per germline, CDR1 SGHRS and CDR2 YFSETQ. The CDR3 runs to 14 residues. The J segment lost 2 bases and the V segment lost 7 bases, leaving 9 bases of the junction unmatched. The chain's CDR3 is CASQGVPGTYEQYF. CDR3 DNA: TGCGCCAGCCAGGGGGTCCCGGGGACCTACGAGCAGTACTTC.

This rearrangement joins TRBV11-1 to TRBJ2-7; possibly TRBD1 for D (5 bases). Per germline, CDR1 SGHAT and CDR2 FQDESV (reference sequence). V lost 1 base and J 4 bases, leaving 8 bases between the germline ends. There are 13 residues in the CDR3. CDR3 in amino acids: CASSLGQTYEQYF. The CDR3 DNA follows: TGTGCCAGCAGCTTAGGACAGACTTACGAGCAGTACTTC.

The chain joins TRBV7-9 to TRBJ2-1; D is unclear. The V end was cut by 1 base, the J end by 10 bases, with 5 bases between. CDR1 and CDR2 (germline): SEHNR, FQNEAQ (reference sequence). The CDR3 extends over 11 amino acids. The CDR3 DNA reads as TGTGCCAGCAGCTTAGTGGCAGAGCAGTTCTTC. This sequence encodes CASSLVAEQFF.

This clone was detected only once. This chain uses TRBV5-8 with TRBJ1-4; no clear D gene. Germline V gene lookup returns CDR1 SGHTS and CDR2 YDEGEE. The CDR3 totals 14 residues. V shed 0 bases and J shed 5 bases, with 8 bases lying between them. CDR3 sequence (DNA): TGTGCCAGCAGCTTGGAGCCCGTAAATGAAAAACTGTTTTTT. It translates to CASSLEPVNEKLFF. Full variable domain (outside the CDR3, taken from reference TRBV5-8 and TRBJ1-4): EAGVTQSPTHLIKTRGQQATLRCSPISGHTSVYWYQQALGLGLQFLLWYDEGEERNRGNFPPRFSGRQFPNYSSELNVNALELEDSALYLCASSLEPVNEKLFFGSGTQLSVL.

The chain is built from TRBV24-1 and TRBJ2-3; 10 nucleotides line up with TRBD1. Germline values: CDR1 KGHDR, CDR2 SFDVKD. Trimming cost V 0 bases and J 8 bases; bases outside gene matches: 22. The CDR3 runs to 21 residues. The CDR3 is CATSDLQVGQGSSADLGTQYF. The CDR3 DNA reads as TGTGCCACCAGTGATTTGCAGGTGGGACAGGGGTCATCGGCCGACCTAGGTACGCAGTATTTT.

The chain uses TRBV19 and TRBJ1-2; no clear D. The CDR3 extends over 15 amino acids. V was pared by 0 bases and J by 2 bases, with 10 bases between. Germline V CDR1 and CDR2: LNHDA, SQIVND (reference sequence). The CDR3 loop reads CASSIDTVVNYGYTF. The DNA for the CDR3 is TGTGCCAGTAGTATAGACACGGTCGTCAACTATGGCTACACCTTC.

The J gene is TRBJ1-1, the V gene TRBV6-5, with a tentative D call TRBD1 (5 bases). The V and J ends lost 8 bases and 2 bases respectively, with 12 bases between them. There are 13 residues in the CDR3. CDR1 MNHEY and CDR2 SVGAGI come from the germline V gene. The CDR3 coding sequence is TGTGCCAGCTCTCCGACAGTAAACACTGAAGCTTTCTTT. It codes for CASSPTVNTEAFF.

This chain links TRBV4-3 with TRBJ1-1; 8 bases agree with TRBD1. V gave up 4 bases and J gave up 1 base; unmatched junction bases: 8. In germline, CDR1 is LGHNA, CDR2 YSLEER. CDR3 size: 16 residues. The CDR3, as DNA: TGCGCCAGCAGCCTCGGGACAGGTAAGAGGAACACTGAAGCTTTCTTT. Translating gives CASSLGTGKRNTEAFF.

The rearrangement joins TRBV19 to TRBJ2-2; 10 nucleotides line up with TRBD1. Germline assignment: CDR1 LNHDA and CDR2 SQIVND (reference sequence). With 4 bases clipped from V and 5 bases from J, the junction kept 10 bases outside the gene matches. The CDR3 is 17 residues long. CDR3 sequence: CASSKGPGTGETGELFF. In DNA, the CDR3 is TGTGCCAGTAGTAAGGGACCCGGGACAGGGGAGACCGGGGAGCTGTTTTTT.

The rearrangement joins TRBV7-9 to TRBJ2-5; perhaps TRBD2 as D (5 bases). Germline CDR1 reads SEHNR; CDR2 reads FQNEAQ (reference sequence). Trimming stripped 1 base from V and 7 bases from J, with 13 bases between. CDR3 length: 14 amino acids. DNA for the CDR3: TGTGCCAGCAGCTTAGGGGCGGGCTCGGTGACCCAGTACTTC. Translating gives CASSLGAGSVTQYF.

The rearrangement joins TRBV5-4 to TRBJ2-4; 15 bases line up with TRBD2. Losses at the gene ends were 3 bases for V and 3 bases for J; bases not matched to a gene: 4. The length of the CDR3 is 17 residues. Germline CDR1 is SGHNT and CDR2 is YYREEE (reference sequence). CDR3 region: CASSYWTSGRGKNIQYF. CDR3 DNA: TGTGCCAGCAGCTATTGGACTAGCGGGAGGGGCAAAAACATTCAGTACTTC.

The CDR3 coding sequence is TGCGCCAGCAGCCGGATACAGGGGGGCACTGAAGCTTTCTTT. As protein: CASSRIQGGTEAFF. The chain combines TRBV4-1 with TRBJ1-1; 8 bases match TRBD1. Germline V CDR1 and CDR2: MGHRA, YSYEKL. The CDR3 has 14 amino acids. After removal of 4 bases from V and 4 bases from J, the junction contained 5 bases not matched to a gene.

In DNA form, the CDR3 reads TGTGCCACCAGCAGACCTGGGGGGAATGAGCAGTTCTTC. Translating it yields CATSRPGGNEQFF. This rearrangement joins TRBV15 to TRBJ2-1, with D perhaps matching TRBD2 (6 bases). Trimming took off 2 bases at V and 7 bases at J, with 9 bases between the two ends. There are 13 residues in the CDR3. Germline V lookup: CDR1 LNHNV, CDR2 YYDKDF (reference sequence).

The CDR3 sequence is CATSDRVGQFQETQYF. In DNA form, the CDR3 reads TGTGCCACCAGTGATCGAGTGGGACAATTCCAAGAGACCCAGTACTTC. The chain uses TRBV24-1 and TRBJ2-5, with TRBD1 as a possible D gene (6 bases). This CDR3 is built from 16 residues. V gave up 3 bases and J gave up 1 base, with 14 bases separating them. Germline V gene lookup returns CDR1 KGHDR and CDR2 SFDVKD.